These T cell receptor beta chains were read from a single sample in a study of blood T cell repertoires in COVID-19. Sequencing used immunoSEQ multiplex PCR; TCRdb keeps in-frame clones, though not all of them. Of around 72,000 clones listed, 70% to 90% are singletons. Material for sequencing was peripheral blood. Receptors originate from a man aged 50 to 59 with acute or convalescent COVID-19. Both conserved end residues are part of each CDR3. A D gene is named only where the DNA matches it firmly. The size field is filled for only some rows; it gives once, few, many or a size class.

J gene,D gene,clone size,V gene,CDR3 protein,CDR3 DNA
TRBJ2-5,.,.,TRBV5-4,CASSSRYQETQYF,TGTGCCAGCAGCTCCAGGTACCAAGAGACCCAGTACTTC
TRBJ1-2,TRBD1,once,TRBV6-1,CASSEWDRAGYTF,TGTGCCAGCAGTGAATGGGACAGGGCTGGCTACACCTTC
TRBJ1-5,.,.,TRBV27,CASSLIVAGNNQPQHF,TGTGCCAGCAGTTTAATTGTGGCAGGGAACAATCAGCCCCAGCATTTT
TRBJ1-2,TRBD1,.,TRBV4-1,CASSLDRVSGYTF,TGCGCCAGCAGCCTTGACAGGGTTTCAGGCTACACCTTC
TRBJ1-1,TRBD1,.,TRBV7-9,CASSSGQGEAFF,TGTGCCAGCAGCTCCGGACAGGGGGAAGCTTTCTTT
TRBJ2-2,TRBD2,.,TRBV5-1,CASSSGLGNTGELFF,TGCGCCAGCAGCTCGGGACTAGGGAACACCGGGGAGCTGTTTTTT
TRBJ2-1,TRBD1,once,TRBV6-5,CASGGFGQVNNEQFF,TGTGCCAGCGGAGGTTTTGGACAGGTAAACAATGAGCAGTTCTTC
TRBJ2-1,TRBD2,.,TRBV12-3/TRBV12-4,CASSFSGRGFF,TGTGCCAGCAGTTTTTCAGGGAGGGGGTTCTTC
TRBJ2-7,.,.,TRBV6-5,CASSYSFAASSYEQYF,TGTGCCAGCAGTTACTCGTTTGCAGCGAGCTCCTACGAGCAGTACTTC
TRBJ1-1,TRBD1,.,TRBV7-2,CASTQDRRMGTEAFF,TGTGCCAGCACCCAGGACAGGAGGATGGGCACTGAAGCTTTCTTT
TRBJ2-5,.,few,TRBV10-1,CASRGGMETQYF,TGCGCCAGCAGGGGAGGTATGGAGACCCAGTACTTC
TRBJ1-1,.,.,TRBV27,CASSLRRGSTEAFF,TGTGCCAGCAGCCTACGGAGAGGGAGCACTGAAGCTTTCTTT
TRBJ2-5,TRBD2,few,TRBV11-2,CASSLGGVQETQYF,TGTGCCAGCAGCCTGGGGGGGGTTCAAGAGACCCAGTACTTC
TRBJ2-7,.,.,TRBV3-1/TRBV3-2,CASSQWSVGSYEQYF,TGTGCCAGCAGCCAATGGTCCGTCGGGTCCTACGAGCAGTACTTC
TRBJ1-5,TRBD1,.,TRBV19,CASSIGRGQGQPQHF,TGTGCCAGTAGTATAGGGAGGGGGCAAGGGCAGCCCCAGCATTTT
TRBJ2-5,TRBD1,.,TRBV5-1,CASSLVAGGGETQYF,TGCGCCAGCAGCTTGGTCGCAGGGGGCGGGGAGACCCAGTACTTC
TRBJ2-7,.,.,TRBV7-9,CASSTNGGTGGYEQYF,TGTGCCAGCAGCACAAATGGGGGGACTGGGGGCTACGAGCAGTACTTC
TRBJ2-5,TRBD1,once,TRBV7-9,CASSSYSRGETQYF,TGTGCCAGCAGCTCCTATTCCAGGGGGGAGACCCAGTACTTC
TRBJ2-3,.,.,TRBV6-6,CASTVTGFGTDTQYF,TGTGCCAGCACCGTTACAGGGTTCGGCACAGATACGCAGTATTTT
TRBJ2-5,TRBD2,.,TRBV4-1,CASSHLAGQQETQYF,TGCGCCAGCAGCCATTTAGCGGGGCAACAAGAGACCCAGTACTTC
TRBJ2-7,TRBD2,.,TRBV4-1,CASSQENWVAGGLPEEQYF,TGCGCCAGCAGCCAAGAGAATTGGGTAGCGGGGGGCCTTCCTGAAGAGCAGTACTTC
TRBJ2-7,.,.,TRBV18,CASSPQGTGFSVEQYF,TGTGCCAGCTCACCGCAAGGGACTGGTTTTTCCGTCGAGCAGTACTTC
TRBJ1-3,TRBD1,.,TRBV7-9,CASSPQGQGNTIYF,TGTGCCAGCAGCCCCCAGGGACAGGGAAACACCATATATTTT
TRBJ1-1,.,.,TRBV19,CASGGRGSNTEAFF,TGTGCCAGCGGGGGGAGGGGATCGAACACTGAAGCTTTCTTT
TRBJ1-1,TRBD1,.,TRBV19,CASSPWTGSNTEAFF,TGTGCCAGTAGTCCCTGGACAGGGTCGAACACTGAAGCTTTCTTT
TRBJ2-7,.,.,TRBV25-1,CASSEIGRLYEQYF,TGTGCCAGCAGTGAAATAGGACGACTATACGAGCAGTACTTC
TRBJ1-5,.,once,TRBV6-5,CASSYDRGGSQPQHF,TGTGCCAGCAGTTACGATAGAGGTGGTAGTCAGCCCCAGCATTTT
TRBJ1-4,TRBD1,.,TRBV9,CASNSDREATNEKLFF,TGTGCCAGCAATTCGGACAGGGAGGCAACTAATGAAAAACTGTTTTTT
TRBJ2-2,TRBD1,few,TRBV7-3,CASSLTPDRGRIGELFF,TGTGCCAGCAGCTTAACTCCCGACAGGGGGCGAATCGGGGAGCTGTTTTTT
TRBJ2-5,TRBD1,.,TRBV30,CAWSVGTVQETQYF,TGTGCCTGGAGTGTCGGGACAGTACAAGAGACCCAGTACTTC
TRBJ1-3,.,.,TRBV28,CASSSPPGSGNTIYF,TGTGCCAGCAGCAGCCCACCGGGCTCTGGAAACACCATATATTTT
TRBJ2-3,TRBD2,.,TRBV4-2,CASSQVAGGHRDTQYF,TGTGCCAGCAGCCAAGTAGCGGGGGGGCATCGGGATACGCAGTATTTT
TRBJ2-1,.,.,TRBV12-5,CASGSTDSSEQFF,TGTGCTAGTGGTTCAACGGACAGCAGTGAGCAGTTCTTC
TRBJ1-1,TRBD1,.,TRBV12-3/TRBV12-4,CASNGVGTVTFF,TGTGCCAGCAACGGGGTAGGGACAGTGACTTTCTTT
TRBJ2-2,.,.,TRBV6-4,CASQKSSTGELFF,TGTGCCAGCCAAAAAAGTAGCACCGGGGAGCTGTTTTTT
TRBJ2-7,.,.,TRBV7-9,CASSPGRGSYEQYF,TGTGCCAGCAGCCCCGGAAGGGGTAGCTACGAGCAGTACTTC
TRBJ2-1,.,.,TRBV5-1,CASGGQSSYNEQFF,TGCGCCAGCGGAGGACAGTCATCCTACAATGAGCAGTTCTTC
TRBJ1-4,.,.,TRBV5-6,CASSLGQDSLFF,TGTGCCAGCAGCTTGGGACAGGATTCGCTGTTTTTT
TRBJ1-5,.,.,TRBV2,CASSAQGGDQPQHF,TGTGCCAGCAGTGCACAGGGAGGGGATCAGCCCCAGCATTTT
TRBJ1-5,.,once,TRBV18,CASSPSQAAEQPQHF,TGTGCCAGCTCACCATCCCAGGCCGCCGAACAGCCCCAGCATTTT
TRBJ1-1,.,.,TRBV19,CASSSTSLGVNTEAFF,TGTGCCAGTAGTTCCACGAGTCTGGGCGTGAACACTGAAGCTTTCTTT
TRBJ2-2,.,.,TRBV24-1,CATGPPGNTGELFF,TGTGCCACCGGGCCCCCAGGGAACACCGGGGAGCTGTTTTTT
TRBJ2-6,.,.,TRBV13,CASSLAGSGANILTF,TGTGCCAGCAGCTTAGCAGGCTCTGGGGCCAACATCCTGACTTTC
TRBJ1-2,TRBD1,.,TRBV29-1,CSVVGPPGGSYGYTF,TGCAGCGTTGTAGGACCCCCAGGGGGTAGCTATGGCTACACCTTC